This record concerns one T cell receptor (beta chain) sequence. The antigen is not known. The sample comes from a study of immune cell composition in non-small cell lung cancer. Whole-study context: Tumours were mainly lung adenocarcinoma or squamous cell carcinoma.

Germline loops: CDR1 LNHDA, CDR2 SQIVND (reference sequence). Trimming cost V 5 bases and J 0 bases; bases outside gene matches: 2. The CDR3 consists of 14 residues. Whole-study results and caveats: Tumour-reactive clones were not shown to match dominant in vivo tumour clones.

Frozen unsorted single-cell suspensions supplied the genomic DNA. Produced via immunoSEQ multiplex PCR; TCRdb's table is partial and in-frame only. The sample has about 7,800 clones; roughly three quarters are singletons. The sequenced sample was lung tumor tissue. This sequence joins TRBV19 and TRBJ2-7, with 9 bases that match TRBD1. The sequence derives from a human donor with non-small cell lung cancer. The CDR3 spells CASSRDRASYEQYF. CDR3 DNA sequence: TGTGCCAGTAGTCGGGACAGGGCCTCCTACGAGCAGTACTTC. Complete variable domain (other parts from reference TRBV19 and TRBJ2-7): DGGITQSPKYLFRKEGQNVTLSCEQNLNHDAMYWYRQDPGQGLRLIYYSQIVNDFQKGDIAEGYSVSREKKESFPLTVTSAQKNPTAFYLCASSRDRASYEQYFGPGTRLTVT.